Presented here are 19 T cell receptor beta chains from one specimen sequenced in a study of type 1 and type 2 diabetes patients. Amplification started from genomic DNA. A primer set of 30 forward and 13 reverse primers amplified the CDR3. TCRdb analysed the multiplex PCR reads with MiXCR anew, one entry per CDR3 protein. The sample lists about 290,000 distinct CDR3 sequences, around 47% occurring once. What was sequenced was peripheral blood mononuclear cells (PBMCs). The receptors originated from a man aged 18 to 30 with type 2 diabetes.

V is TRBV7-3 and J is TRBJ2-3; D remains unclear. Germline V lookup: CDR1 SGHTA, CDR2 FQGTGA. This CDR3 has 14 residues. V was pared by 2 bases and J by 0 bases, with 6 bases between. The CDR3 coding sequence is TGTGCCAGCAGCTTATTTGCTAGCACAGATACGCAGTATTTT. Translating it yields CASSLFASTDTQYF.

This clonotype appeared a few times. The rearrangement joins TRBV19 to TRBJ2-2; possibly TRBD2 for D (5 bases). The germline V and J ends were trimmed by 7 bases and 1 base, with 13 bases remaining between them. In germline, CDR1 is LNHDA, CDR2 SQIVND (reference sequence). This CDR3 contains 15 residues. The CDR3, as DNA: TGTGCCAGTACTACCGGGGATATGAACACCGGGGAGCTGTTTTTT. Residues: CASTTGDMNTGELFF.

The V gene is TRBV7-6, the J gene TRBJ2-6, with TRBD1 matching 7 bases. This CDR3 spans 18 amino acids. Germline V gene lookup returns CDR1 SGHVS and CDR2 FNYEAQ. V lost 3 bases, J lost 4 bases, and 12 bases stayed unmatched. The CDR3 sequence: CASSFSSVDRAGANVLTF. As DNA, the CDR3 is TGTGCCAGCAGCTTTTCCTCCGTTGACAGGGCCGGGGCCAACGTCCTGACTTTC. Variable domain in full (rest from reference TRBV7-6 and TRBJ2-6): GAGVSQSPRYKVTKRGQDVALRCDPISGHVSLYWYRQALGQGPEFLTYFNYEAQQDKSGLPNDRFSAERPEGSISTLTIQRTEQRDSAMYRCASSFSSVDRAGANVLTFGAGSRLTVL.

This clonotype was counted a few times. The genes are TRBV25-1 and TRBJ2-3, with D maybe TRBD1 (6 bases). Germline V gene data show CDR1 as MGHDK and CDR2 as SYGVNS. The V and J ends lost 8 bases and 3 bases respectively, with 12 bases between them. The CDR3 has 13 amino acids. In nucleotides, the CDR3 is TGTGCCAGCCGGAGACAGGTTACAGATACGCAGTATTTT. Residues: CASRRQVTDTQYF.

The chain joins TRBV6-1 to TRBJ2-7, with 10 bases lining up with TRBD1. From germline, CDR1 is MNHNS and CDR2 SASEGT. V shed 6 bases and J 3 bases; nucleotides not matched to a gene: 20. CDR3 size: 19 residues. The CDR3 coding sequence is TGTGCCAGCAGAATTGTTACTTTAAGCCGGGACAGGGGATACTACGAGCAGTACTTC. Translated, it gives CASRIVTLSRDRGYYEQYF.

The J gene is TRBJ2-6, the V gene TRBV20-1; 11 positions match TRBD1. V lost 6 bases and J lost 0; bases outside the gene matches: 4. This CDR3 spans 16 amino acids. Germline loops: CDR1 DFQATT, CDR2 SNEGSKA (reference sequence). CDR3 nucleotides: TGCAGTGCCGGGACAGGGGGGAACTCTGGGGCCAACGTCCTGACTTTC. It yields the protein CSAGTGGNSGANVLTF.

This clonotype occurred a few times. The CDR3 sequence is CASMVGGSTDTQYF. DNA of the CDR3: TGTGCCAGCATGGTCGGGGGGTCCACAGATACGCAGTATTTT. The genes are TRBV7-8 and TRBJ2-3; 7 nucleotides align to TRBD2. Trimming at V came to 7 bases and at J to 2 bases, leaving 6 bases not matched to a gene. There are 14 residues in the CDR3. Germline CDR1 and CDR2: SGHVS and FQNEAQ.

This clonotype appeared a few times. CDR3 coding DNA: TGTGCCTGGAACAGGGACGGGAGTCGCCTCACATTCGAGCAGTACTTC. It yields the protein CAWNRDGSRLTFEQYF. The chain combines TRBV30 with TRBJ2-7; D tentatively fits TRBD1 or TRBD2 (6 bases each). Trimming stripped 4 bases from V and 6 bases from J, with 25 bases between. The CDR3 consists of 16 residues. Germline CDR1 reads GTSNPN; CDR2 reads SVGIG (reference sequence).

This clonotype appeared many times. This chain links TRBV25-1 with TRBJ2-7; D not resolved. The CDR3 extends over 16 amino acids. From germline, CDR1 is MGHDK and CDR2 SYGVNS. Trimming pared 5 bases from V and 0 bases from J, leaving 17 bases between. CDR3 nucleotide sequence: TGTGCCAGCAGTCACTCCACCGAGGATAGCTCCTACGAGCAGTACTTC. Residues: CASSHSTEDSSYEQYF.

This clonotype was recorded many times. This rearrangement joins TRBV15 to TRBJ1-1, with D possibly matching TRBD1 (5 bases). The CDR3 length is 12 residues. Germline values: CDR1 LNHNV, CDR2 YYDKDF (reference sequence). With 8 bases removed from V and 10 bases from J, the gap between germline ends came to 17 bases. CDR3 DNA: TGTGCCACCGGGGACTTGGGGGGAGGAGCTTTCTTT. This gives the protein CATGDLGGGAFF. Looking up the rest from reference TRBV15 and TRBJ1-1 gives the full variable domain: DAMVIQNPRYQVTQFGKPVTLSCSQTLNHNVMYWYQQKSSQAPKLLFHYYDKDFNNEADTPDNFQSRRPNTSFCFLDIRSPGLGDTAMYLCATGDLGGGAFFGQGTRLTVV.

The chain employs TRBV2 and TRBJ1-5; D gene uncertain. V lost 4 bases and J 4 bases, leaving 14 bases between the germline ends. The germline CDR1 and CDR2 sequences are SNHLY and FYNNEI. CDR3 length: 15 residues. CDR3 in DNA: TGTGCCAGCAGTGCAGGCCCGTCGGCAAATCAGCCCCAGCATTTT. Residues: CASSAGPSANQPQHF.

CDR3 loop: CASSVAGTDTDTQYF. Written as DNA, the CDR3 is TGTGCCAGCAGCGTGGCGGGGACAGACACAGATACGCAGTATTTT. This chain connects TRBV9 to TRBJ2-3; maybe TRBD1 (7 bases). Germline loops: CDR1 SGDLS, CDR2 YYNGEE. Trimming left V 2 bases short and J 2 bases short, with 12 bases between. The CDR3 extends over 15 amino acids. Looking up the rest from reference TRBV9 and TRBJ2-3 gives the full variable domain: DSGVTQTPKHLITATGQRVTLRCSPRSGDLSVYWYQQSLDQGLQFLIQYYNGEERAKGNILERFSAQQFPDLHSELNLSSLELGDSALYFCASSVAGTDTDTQYFGPGTRLTVL.

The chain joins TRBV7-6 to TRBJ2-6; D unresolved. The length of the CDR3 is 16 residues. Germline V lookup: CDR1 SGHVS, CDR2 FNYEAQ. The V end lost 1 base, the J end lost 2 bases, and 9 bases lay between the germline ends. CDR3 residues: CASSLEVPAGANVLTF. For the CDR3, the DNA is TGTGCCAGCAGCTTAGAAGTGCCAGCTGGGGCCAACGTCCTGACTTTC.

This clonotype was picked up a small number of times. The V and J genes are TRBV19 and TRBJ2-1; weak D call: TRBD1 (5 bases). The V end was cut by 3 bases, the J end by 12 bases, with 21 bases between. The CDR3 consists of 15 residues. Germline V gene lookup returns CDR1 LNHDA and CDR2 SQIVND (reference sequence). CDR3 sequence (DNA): TGTGCCAGTAGTATGAGCCAGGGATTAGTTCGCGGGCAGTTCTTC. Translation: CASSMSQGLVRGQFF. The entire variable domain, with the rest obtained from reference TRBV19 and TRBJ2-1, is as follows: DGGITQSPKYLFRKEGQNVTLSCEQNLNHDAMYWYRQDPGQGLRLIYYSQIVNDFQKGDIAEGYSVSREKKESFPLTVTSAQKNPTAFYLCASSMSQGLVRGQFFGPGTRLTVL.

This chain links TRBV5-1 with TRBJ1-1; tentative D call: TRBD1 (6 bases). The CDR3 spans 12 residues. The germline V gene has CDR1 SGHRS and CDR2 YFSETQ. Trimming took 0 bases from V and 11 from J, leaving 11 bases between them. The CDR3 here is CASSLEGGQAFF. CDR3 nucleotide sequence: TGCGCCAGCAGCTTGGAGGGGGGCCAGGCTTTCTTT.

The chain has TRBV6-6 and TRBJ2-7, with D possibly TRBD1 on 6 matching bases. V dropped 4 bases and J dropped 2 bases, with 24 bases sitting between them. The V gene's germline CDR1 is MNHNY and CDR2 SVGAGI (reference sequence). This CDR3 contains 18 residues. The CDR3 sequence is CASSSGPPRTVLTYEQYF. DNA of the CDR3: TGTGCCAGCAGTTCAGGCCCCCCCAGGACAGTGCTAACCTACGAGCAGTACTTC.

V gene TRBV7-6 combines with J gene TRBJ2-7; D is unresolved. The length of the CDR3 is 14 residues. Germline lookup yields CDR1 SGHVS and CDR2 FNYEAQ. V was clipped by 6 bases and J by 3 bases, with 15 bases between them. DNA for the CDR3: TGTGCCAGCAGTTTATCGGCAGGATACTACGAGCAGTACTTC. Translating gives CASSLSAGYYEQYF.

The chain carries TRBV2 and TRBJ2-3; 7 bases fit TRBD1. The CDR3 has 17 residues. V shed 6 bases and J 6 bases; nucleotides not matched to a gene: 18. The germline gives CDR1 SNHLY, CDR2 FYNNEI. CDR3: CASRPLLTGNGADTQYF. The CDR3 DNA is TGTGCCAGCAGGCCACTATTGACAGGGAATGGGGCGGATACGCAGTATTTT.

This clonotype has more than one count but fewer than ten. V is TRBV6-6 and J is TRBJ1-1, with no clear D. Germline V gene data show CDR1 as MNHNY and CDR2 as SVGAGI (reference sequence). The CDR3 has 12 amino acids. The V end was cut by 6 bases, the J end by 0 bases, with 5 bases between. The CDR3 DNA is TGTGCCAGCAGAGTAGTGAACACTGAAGCTTTCTTT. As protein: CASRVVNTEAFF.